Given below is one T cell receptor beta chain in context. No antigen is known for it. The table came from immunoSEQ multiplex PCR; TCRdb's copy has only in-frame clones and leaves some out. The sample has roughly 270,000 clones; 87% are singletons. Treatment described: 15 to 20 received Ad26.COV2.S at low or high dose, single or two shots; 5 received placebo; per-sample allocation not given. The samples were gathered on day 63 after the first injection of vaccine or placebo. A Boston adult aged 18-55 years was the donor. This sample was taken from a study of Ad26.COV2.S vaccination and SARS-CoV-2 variants. Findings and limits, study-wide: Non-spike TCR breadth was similar in vaccine and placebo recipients.

CDR3 length: 18 residues. V was clipped by 5 bases and J by 5 bases, with 28 bases between them. The germline V gene encodes CDR1 LNHDA and CDR2 SQIVND (reference sequence). Sequenced here: peripheral blood, sampled in a trial of Ad26.COV2.S vaccine versus placebo. The clonotype comes from a person aged 18-65 years who received the Ad26.COV2.S COVID-19 vaccine or a placebo. The chain couples TRBV19 to TRBJ2-7; weak D call: TRBD1 (11 bases). The CDR3 sequence: CASSLGQGVSGRAHEQYF. In DNA form, the CDR3 reads TGTGCCAGTAGTCTGGGACAGGGGGTAAGCGGGAGGGCCCACGAGCAGTACTTC.